The 15 T cell receptor beta chains below all came from one sample that was sequenced in a study of blood T cell repertoires in COVID-19. This table comes from immunoSEQ multiplex PCR, and its TCRdb copy is limited to in-frame clones, with some not included. The data show hundreds of thousands of clones, about 90% seen once. Sequenced sample: peripheral blood. The receptors were sampled from a woman under 40 with COVID-19, enrolled during active disease.

J is TRBJ1-5 and V is TRBV24-1; D possibly corresponds to TRBD1 (6 bases). Germline loops: CDR1 KGHDR, CDR2 SFDVKD. The CDR3 is made up of 12 amino acids. V was cut by 9 bases and J by 3 bases, with 8 bases left in between. As DNA, the CDR3 is TGTGCCACCGGACAGACCAATCAGCCCCAGCATTTT. It codes for CATGQTNQPQHF.

This clone was detected only once. V and J are TRBV5-7 and TRBJ2-7; the D gene is possibly TRBD1 (6 bases). Being an ORF, TRBV5-7 has a function that is uncertain. The V end was cut by 4 bases, the J end by 3 bases, with 17 bases between. The length of the CDR3 is 15 residues. The CDR3 reads CASSRTRQAIYEQYF. CDR3 nucleotide sequence: TGTGCCAGCAGCCGCACCCGACAGGCAATCTACGAGCAGTACTTC.

The V gene is TRBV7-2, the J gene TRBJ1-5; TRBD1 is a possible D gene (5 bases). The CDR3 runs to 13 residues. Trimming took off 4 bases at V and 10 bases at J, with 14 bases between the two ends. Germline lookup yields CDR1 SGHTA and CDR2 FQGNSA. This CDR3 is CASSSSGGPPQHF. DNA for the CDR3: TGTGCCAGCAGCTCCTCCGGGGGTCCACCCCAGCATTTT.

This chain joins TRBV19 and TRBJ1-1; D remains ambiguous. CDR1 is LNHDA and CDR2 is SQIVND in the germline V gene (reference sequence). CDR3 size: 13 residues. V was cut by 5 bases and J by 3 bases, with 10 bases left in between. In DNA form, the CDR3 reads TGTGCCAGTAGTCTCTCCGACTACACTGAAGCTTTCTTT. This gives the protein CASSLSDYTEAFF.

This clone was found once. V is TRBV28 and J is TRBJ2-1; 11 bases match TRBD2. This CDR3 has 14 amino acids. After removal of 6 bases from V and 5 bases from J, the junction contained 3 bases not matched to a gene. Germline values: CDR1 MDHEN, CDR2 SYDVKM. Here the CDR3 DNA reads TGTGCCAGCAGGGGGGGACTAGCGGACAATGAGCAGTTCTTC. Translated, it gives CASRGGLADNEQFF.

The V gene is TRBV30, the J gene TRBJ1-2; no definite D call. The V end lost 2 bases, the J end lost 7 bases, and 8 bases lay between the germline ends. The CDR3 loop spans 11 amino acids. Germline V gene data show CDR1 as GTSNPN and CDR2 as SVGIG (reference sequence). DNA of the CDR3: TGTGCCTGGAGTCCCGGGGTTGGCTACACCTTC. Translating gives CAWSPGVGYTF. Combining the CDR3 with reference TRBV30 and TRBJ1-2 gives the whole variable domain SQTIHQWPATLVQPVGSPLSLECTVEGTSNPNLYWYRQAAGRGLQLLFYSVGIGQISSEVPQNLSASRPQDRQFILSSKKLLLSDSGFYLCAWSPGVGYTFGSGTRLTVV.

The rearrangement uses TRBV14 and TRBJ1-1; 8 nucleotides match TRBD1. Per the germline V gene, CDR1 is SGHDN and CDR2 is FVKESK. The CDR3 covers 16 residues. The ends lost 4 bases at V and 6 bases at J; junction bases unmatched: 13. Here the CDR3 DNA reads TGTGCCAGCAGCCTTCGGACAGGGAGTAGAGTAGCTGAAGCTTTCTTT. Its translation: CASSLRTGSRVAEAFF.

The table lists this clone with a count of one. The chain is built from TRBV24-1 and TRBJ1-2, with unresolved D. Per germline, CDR1 KGHDR and CDR2 SFDVKD. The CDR3 has 13 residues. V lost 3 bases, J lost 4 bases, and 8 bases lay in between. The CDR3 sequence is CATSDHDFYGYTF. For the CDR3, the DNA is TGTGCCACCAGTGATCATGACTTCTATGGCTACACCTTC.

The J gene is TRBJ1-3, the V gene TRBV7-6; 7 bases are a match to TRBD1. Germline CDR1 reads SGHVS; CDR2 reads FNYEAQ. This CDR3 has 15 amino acids. After removal of 5 bases from V and 2 bases from J, the junction contained 6 bases not matched to a gene. The CDR3 nucleotides read TGTGCCAGCAGCCCTAGACAGGGCACTGGAAACACCATATATTTT. Residues: CASSPRQGTGNTIYF.

The V gene is TRBV14, the J gene TRBJ2-1; 8 nucleotides line up with TRBD1. CDR1 and CDR2 (germline): SGHDN, FVKESK. The V gene end was trimmed by 4 bases and the J gene end by 3 bases; junction bases not matched to a gene: 5. CDR3 length equals 15 residues. For the CDR3, the DNA is TGTGCCAGCAGCCGCCGACAGGGGATCTACAATGAGCAGTTCTTC. This sequence encodes CASSRRQGIYNEQFF. Full variable domain (remainder filled in from reference TRBV14 and TRBJ2-1): EAGVTQFPSHSVIEKGQTVTLRCDPISGHDNLYWYRRVMGKEIKFLLHFVKESKQDESGMPNNRFLAERTGGTYSTLKVQPAELEDSGVYFCASSRRQGIYNEQFFGPGTRLTVL.

This clone was picked up a small number of times. This chain connects TRBV5-8 to TRBJ1-2; the D gene is possibly TRBD1 (6 bases). Germline-derived CDR1 and CDR2 are SGHTS and YDEGEE. The CDR3 runs 15 residues. Trimming removed 3 bases at V and 4 bases at J, with 16 bases between. The CDR3 region is CASSSTGGGPYGYTF. The CDR3 DNA follows: TGTGCCAGCAGCTCAACCGGTGGGGGCCCCTATGGCTACACCTTC.

The gene calls are TRBV6-5 and TRBJ1-5, with 8 bases identical to TRBD1. This CDR3 is 15 amino acids long. Germline assignment: CDR1 MNHEY and CDR2 SVGAGI. Losses at the gene ends were 6 bases for V and 6 bases for J; bases not matched to a gene: 10. The CDR3 sequence: CASSSGGARGQPQHF. The CDR3 nucleotides are TGTGCCAGCAGCTCAGGGGGCGCACGGGGTCAGCCCCAGCATTTT.

The rearrangement links TRBV24-1 to TRBJ1-2, with TRBD1 as a possible D gene (6 bases). Germline CDR1 KGHDR, CDR2 SFDVKD. CDR3 length: 14 residues. V gave up 4 bases and J gave up 3 bases, with 11 bases separating them. This CDR3 reads CATSEQGHDYGYTF. The CDR3 DNA reads as TGTGCCACCAGTGAGCAGGGGCACGACTATGGCTACACCTTC.

This chain links TRBV7-2 with TRBJ2-3, with TRBD2 matching over 11 bases. The CDR3 loop spans 19 amino acids. Germline CDR1 SGHTA, CDR2 FQGNSA. V shed 1 base and J 2 bases; nucleotides not matched to a gene: 11. The CDR3 reads CASSLGRLAGRVVTDTQYF. CDR3 coding DNA: TGTGCCAGCAGCTTAGGAAGACTAGCGGGAAGAGTGGTCACAGATACGCAGTATTTT.

The chain combines TRBV18 with TRBJ2-7, with 11 bases fitting TRBD2. The CDR3 covers 18 residues. V trimming: 1 base; J trimming: 6 bases; junction bases outside the gene matches: 14. Germline CDR1 reads KGHSH; CDR2 reads LQKENI. CDR3 loop: CASSPRSLAGGREGEQYF. CDR3 bases: TGTGCCAGCTCACCACGGAGCCTAGCGGGAGGAAGGGAGGGCGAGCAGTACTTC.